These 13 T cell receptor beta chains were sequenced from one sample in a study of blood T cell repertoires in COVID-19. Only in-frame clones appear in the TCRdb table, and some are missing; sequencing was by immunoSEQ multiplex PCR. The table has 25,000 to 35,000 clones, 85% to 95% seen once. Sequenced: peripheral blood. These receptors were taken from a human donor in a cohort sampled during active COVID-19.

The rearrangement joins TRBV7-9 to TRBJ2-3, with TRBD2 identical over 12 bases. CDR3 length: 15 amino acids. Germline V gene sequence: CDR1 SEHNR, CDR2 FQNEAQ (reference sequence). J lost 5 bases, V lost 1 base, and 1 base had no gene match. The CDR3 protein is CASSLVLAGGDTQYF. As DNA, the CDR3 is TGTGCCAGCAGCTTAGTACTAGCGGGAGGAGATACGCAGTATTTT.

The rearrangement joins TRBV5-4 to TRBJ2-3, with D possibly TRBD2 on 7 matching bases. V lost 0 bases and J 1 base, leaving 9 bases between the germline ends. Germline CDR1 and CDR2: SGHNT and YYREEE (reference sequence). There are 15 residues in the CDR3. CDR3 nucleotides: TGTGCCAGCAGCTTGGCGGGGGGCGGCACAGATACGCAGTATTTT. It is translated as CASSLAGGGTDTQYF.

The chain couples TRBV5-8 to TRBJ2-7; weak D call: TRBD1 (6 bases). The CDR3 contains 17 residues. V gave up 0 bases and J gave up 2 bases, with 18 bases separating them. The germline V gene has CDR1 SGHTS and CDR2 YDEGEE. The DNA for the CDR3 is TGTGCCAGCAGCTTGGTCCCTACCGGGACACCTACCTACGAGCAGTACTTC. Translation: CASSLVPTGTPTYEQYF.

This sequence joins TRBV6-6 and TRBJ2-7; TRBD1 is a possible D gene (5 bases). Trimming pared 5 bases from V and 7 bases from J, leaving 21 bases between. Germline V lookup: CDR1 MNHNY, CDR2 SVGAGI (reference sequence). CDR3 length: 15 amino acids. The chain's CDR3 is CASSDEGAGMLEQYF. As DNA, the CDR3 is TGTGCCAGCAGTGACGAAGGGGCAGGGATGTTGGAGCAGTACTTC.

CDR3 in DNA: TGTGCCAGCAGTTCGGAGCGGGGGACTGAAGCTTTCTTT. Its protein product is CASSSERGTEAFF. V is TRBV12-3 or TRBV12-4 and J is TRBJ1-1, with D possibly TRBD1 on 5 matching bases. The CDR3 has 13 residues. V lost 4 bases and J 5 bases, leaving 11 bases between the germline ends.

This chain links TRBV7-8 with TRBJ1-3; the match to TRBD1 covers 10 bases. The CDR3 covers 14 residues. The V and J ends lost 5 bases and 3 bases, in that order; junction bases with no gene match: 1. CDR1 SGHVS and CDR2 FQNEAQ come from the germline V gene. The CDR3 spells CASSRDRGGNTIYF. In nucleotides, the CDR3 is TGTGCCAGCAGCCGGGACAGGGGTGGAAACACCATATATTTT.

The CDR3 DNA reads as TGTGCCAGCAGTTATACAGGGTTTCGTAGTCAGCCCCAGCATTTT. It encodes CASSYTGFRSQPQHF. J is TRBJ1-5 and V is TRBV6-2 or TRBV6-3; D perhaps matches TRBD1 (6 bases). Germline values: CDR1 MNHEY, CDR2 SVGEGT. Trimming shortened V by 3 bases and J by 6 bases, and 15 bases separated the two germline ends. The CDR3 has 15 residues.

This chain joins TRBV5-1 and TRBJ2-1; TRBD2 might be the D (6 bases). This CDR3 is built from 16 residues. V gave up 0 bases and J gave up 0 bases, with 10 bases separating them. Germline values: CDR1 SGHRS, CDR2 YFSETQ. The CDR3 here is CASSLVGTGSYNEQFF. CDR3 DNA: TGCGCCAGCAGCTTGGTTGGGACTGGCTCCTACAATGAGCAGTTCTTC.

The chain links TRBV7-3 to TRBJ2-1; 7 bases are a match to TRBD2. Germline V gene lookup returns CDR1 SGHTA and CDR2 FQGTGA. V shed 0 bases, J shed 2 bases, and the junction held 7 bases outside the gene matches. CDR3 length equals 17 residues. This CDR3 reads CASSLTFGGRTYNEQFF. The CDR3 DNA sequence: TGTGCCAGCAGCTTAACGTTTGGCGGGAGAACCTACAATGAGCAGTTCTTC.

The chain has TRBV30 and TRBJ2-1; 13 bases agree with TRBD2. Looked up from germline, CDR1 is GTSNPN and CDR2 is SVGIG (reference sequence). The CDR3 has 15 residues. The V and J ends lost 1 base and 7 bases, in that order; junction bases with no gene match: 4. The CDR3 sequence: CAWSAGLAGRNEQFF. CDR3 nucleotide sequence: TGTGCCTGGAGTGCGGGACTAGCGGGACGTAATGAGCAGTTCTTC.

The chain carries TRBV6-5 and TRBJ1-1; TRBD1 matches at 8 bases. This CDR3 is 12 amino acids long. The germline CDR1 and CDR2 sequences are MNHEY and SVGAGI. V was pared by 1 base and J by 11 bases, with 3 bases of the junction left unmatched. This CDR3 reads CASSYFRGPAFF. The DNA for the CDR3 is TGTGCCAGCAGTTACTTCAGGGGGCCGGCTTTCTTT.

V and J are TRBV5-1 and TRBJ2-2; 14 bases match TRBD2. Trimming at V came to 2 bases and at J to 5 bases, leaving 5 bases not matched to a gene. Germline V gene sequence: CDR1 SGHRS, CDR2 YFSETQ. The CDR3 extends over 17 amino acids. CDR3 residues: CASSLGLAGGKTGELFF. CDR3 in DNA: TGCGCCAGCAGCTTAGGACTAGCGGGAGGAAAAACCGGGGAGCTGTTTTTT.

The chain couples TRBV21-1 to TRBJ2-1; TRBD1, the D gene given by the table, was not confirmed from the DNA. TRBV21-1 is shown as a pseudogene. The length of the CDR3 is 16 residues. CDR3 residues: CASSMWRAKGGDEQFF. The CDR3 nucleotides are TGTGCCAGCAGCATGTGGCGGGCCAAAGGGGGAGATGAGCAGTTCTTC.